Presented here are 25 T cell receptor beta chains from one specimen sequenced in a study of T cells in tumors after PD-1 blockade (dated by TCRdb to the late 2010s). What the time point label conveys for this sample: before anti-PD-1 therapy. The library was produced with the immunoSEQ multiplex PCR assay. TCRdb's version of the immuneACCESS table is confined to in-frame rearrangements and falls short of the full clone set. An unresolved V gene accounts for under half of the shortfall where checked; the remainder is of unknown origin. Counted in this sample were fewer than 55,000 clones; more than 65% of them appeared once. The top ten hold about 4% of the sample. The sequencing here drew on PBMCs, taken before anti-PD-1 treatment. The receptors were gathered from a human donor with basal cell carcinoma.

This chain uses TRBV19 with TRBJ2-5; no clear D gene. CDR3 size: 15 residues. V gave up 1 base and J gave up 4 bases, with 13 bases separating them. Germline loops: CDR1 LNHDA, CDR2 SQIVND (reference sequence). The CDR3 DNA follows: TGTGCCAGTAGTATAGGCGGATCCCGAGGAGAGACCCAGTACTTC. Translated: CASSIGGSRGETQYF.

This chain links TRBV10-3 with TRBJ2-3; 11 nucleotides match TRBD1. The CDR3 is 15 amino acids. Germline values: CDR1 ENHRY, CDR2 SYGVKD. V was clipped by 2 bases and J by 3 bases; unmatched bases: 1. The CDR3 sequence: CAISEGQGATDTQYF. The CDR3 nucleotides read TGTGCCATCAGTGAGGGACAGGGGGCTACAGATACGCAGTATTTT.

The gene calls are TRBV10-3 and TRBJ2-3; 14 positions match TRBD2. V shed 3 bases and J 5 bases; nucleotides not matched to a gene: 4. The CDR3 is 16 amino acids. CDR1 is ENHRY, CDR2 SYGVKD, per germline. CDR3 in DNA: TGTGCCATCAGTGAAGGGACTAGCGGGGGTATAGATACGCAGTATTTT. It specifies CAISEGTSGGIDTQYF.

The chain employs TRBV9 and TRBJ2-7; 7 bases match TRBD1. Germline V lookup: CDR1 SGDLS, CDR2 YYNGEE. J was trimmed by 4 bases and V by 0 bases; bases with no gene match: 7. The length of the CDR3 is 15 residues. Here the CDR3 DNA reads TGTGCCAGCAGCGTAGTATCAGGGGGTCCTTACGAGCAGTACTTC. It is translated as CASSVVSGGPYEQYF.

The CDR3 region is CASSIDGNSYEQYF. DNA for the CDR3: TGTGCCAGTAGTATTGATGGAAACTCCTACGAGCAGTACTTC. V gene TRBV19 combines with J gene TRBJ2-7; D unclear. Germline values: CDR1 LNHDA, CDR2 SQIVND (reference sequence). V lost 3 bases and J lost 0, with 9 bases in between. The CDR3 totals 14 residues.

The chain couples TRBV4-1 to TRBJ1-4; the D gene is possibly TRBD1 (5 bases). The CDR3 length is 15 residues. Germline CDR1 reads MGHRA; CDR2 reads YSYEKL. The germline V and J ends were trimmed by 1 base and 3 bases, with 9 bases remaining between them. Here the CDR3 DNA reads TGCGCCAGCAGCCAAGGAGCGGGGGCTAATGAAAAACTGTTTTTT. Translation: CASSQGAGANEKLFF.

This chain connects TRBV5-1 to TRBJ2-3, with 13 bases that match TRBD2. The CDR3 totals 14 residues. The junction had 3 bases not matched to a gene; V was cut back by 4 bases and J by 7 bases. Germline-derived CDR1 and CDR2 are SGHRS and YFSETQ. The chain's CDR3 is CASSPGLAGNTQYF. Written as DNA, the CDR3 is TGCGCCAGCAGCCCGGGACTAGCGGGGAATACGCAGTATTTT.

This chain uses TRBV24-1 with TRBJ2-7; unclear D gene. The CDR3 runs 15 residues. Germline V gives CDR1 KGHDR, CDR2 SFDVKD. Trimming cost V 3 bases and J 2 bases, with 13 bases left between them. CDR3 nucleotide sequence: TGTGCCACCAGTGATGCCCGGGCCATGACCTACGAGCAGTACTTC. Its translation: CATSDARAMTYEQYF.

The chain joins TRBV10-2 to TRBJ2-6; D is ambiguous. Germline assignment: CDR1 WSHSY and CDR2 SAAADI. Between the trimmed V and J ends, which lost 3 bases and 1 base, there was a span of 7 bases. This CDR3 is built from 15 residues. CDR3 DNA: TGCGCCAGCAGTGACCACAATTCTGGGGCCAACGTCCTGACTTTC. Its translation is CASSDHNSGANVLTF.

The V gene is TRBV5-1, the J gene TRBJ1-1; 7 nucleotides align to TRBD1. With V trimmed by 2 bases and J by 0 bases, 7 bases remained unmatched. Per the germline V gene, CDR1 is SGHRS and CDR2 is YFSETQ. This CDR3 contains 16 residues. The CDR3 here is CASSFITGTVNTEAFF. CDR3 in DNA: TGCGCCAGCAGCTTTATCACCGGGACAGTGAACACTGAAGCTTTCTTT.

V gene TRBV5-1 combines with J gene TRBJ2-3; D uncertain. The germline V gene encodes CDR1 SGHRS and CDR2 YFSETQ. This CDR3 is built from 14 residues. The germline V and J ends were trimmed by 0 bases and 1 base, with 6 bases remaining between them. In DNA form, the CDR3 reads TGCGCCAGCAGCTTGGTGTCCCGCACAGATACGCAGTATTTT. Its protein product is CASSLVSRTDTQYF.

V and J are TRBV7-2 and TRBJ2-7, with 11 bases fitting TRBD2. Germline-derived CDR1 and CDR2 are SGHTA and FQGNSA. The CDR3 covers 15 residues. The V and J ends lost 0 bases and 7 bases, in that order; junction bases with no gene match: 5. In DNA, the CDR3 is TGTGCCAGCAGCTTAGCGATTAGCGGGGGGGCAGAGCAGTACTTC. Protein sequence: CASSLAISGGAEQYF.

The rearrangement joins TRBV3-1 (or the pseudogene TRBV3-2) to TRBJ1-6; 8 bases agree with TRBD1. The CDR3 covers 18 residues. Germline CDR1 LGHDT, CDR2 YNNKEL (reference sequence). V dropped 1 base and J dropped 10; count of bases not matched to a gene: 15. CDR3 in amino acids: CASSQAPSVQGAKSPLHF. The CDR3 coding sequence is TGTGCCAGCAGCCAAGCCCCTTCCGTTCAGGGGGCTAAGTCACCCCTCCACTTT.

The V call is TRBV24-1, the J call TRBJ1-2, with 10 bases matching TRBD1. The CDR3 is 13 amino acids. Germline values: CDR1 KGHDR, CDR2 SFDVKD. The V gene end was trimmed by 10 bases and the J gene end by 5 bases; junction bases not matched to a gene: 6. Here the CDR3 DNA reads TGTGCCACGAGTTGGACAGGGGGGTATGGCTACACCTTC. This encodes CATSWTGGYGYTF.

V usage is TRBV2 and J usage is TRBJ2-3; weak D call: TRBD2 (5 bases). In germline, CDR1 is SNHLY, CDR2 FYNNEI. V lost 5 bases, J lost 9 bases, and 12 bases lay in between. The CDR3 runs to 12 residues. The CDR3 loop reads CASSRGLETQYF. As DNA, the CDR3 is TGTGCCAGCAGTCGAGGGTTGGAGACGCAGTATTTT.

CDR3 residues: CASSQEGQGLLYEQYF. In nucleotides, the CDR3 is TGCGCCAGCAGCCAAGAAGGCCAGGGGCTTCTTTACGAGCAGTACTTC. This sequence joins TRBV4-1 and TRBJ2-7; possible D gene TRBD1, 6 bases. The CDR3 covers 16 residues. CDR1 is MGHRA, CDR2 YSYEKL, per germline. Trimming shortened V by 0 bases and J by 4 bases, and 16 bases separated the two germline ends.

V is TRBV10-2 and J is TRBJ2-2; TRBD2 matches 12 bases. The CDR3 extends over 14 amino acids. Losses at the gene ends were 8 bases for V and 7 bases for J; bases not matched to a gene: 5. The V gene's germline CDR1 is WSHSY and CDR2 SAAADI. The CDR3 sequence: CASGTSGHDGELFF. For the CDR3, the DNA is TGCGCCAGCGGGACTAGCGGGCATGACGGGGAGCTGTTTTTT.

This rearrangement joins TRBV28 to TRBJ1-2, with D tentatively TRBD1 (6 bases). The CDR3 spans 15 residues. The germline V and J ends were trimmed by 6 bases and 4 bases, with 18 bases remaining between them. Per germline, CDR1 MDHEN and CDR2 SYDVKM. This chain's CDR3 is CASRLTQGLGYGYTF. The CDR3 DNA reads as TGTGCCAGCAGACTGACCCAGGGGTTAGGCTATGGCTACACCTTC.

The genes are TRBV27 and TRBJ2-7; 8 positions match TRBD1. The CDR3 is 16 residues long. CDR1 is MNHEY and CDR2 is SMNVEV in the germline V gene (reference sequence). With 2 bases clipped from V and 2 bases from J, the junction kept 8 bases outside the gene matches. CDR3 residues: CASSLLTGTGPYEQYF. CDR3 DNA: TGTGCCAGCAGTTTACTGACCGGGACAGGCCCCTACGAGCAGTACTTC.

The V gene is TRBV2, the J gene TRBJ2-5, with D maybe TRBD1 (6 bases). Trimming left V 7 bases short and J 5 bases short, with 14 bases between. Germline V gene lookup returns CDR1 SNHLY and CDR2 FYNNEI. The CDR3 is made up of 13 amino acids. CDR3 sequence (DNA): TGTGCCAGCACTTACAGGGTCGGGGAGACCCAGTACTTC. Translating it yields CASTYRVGETQYF.

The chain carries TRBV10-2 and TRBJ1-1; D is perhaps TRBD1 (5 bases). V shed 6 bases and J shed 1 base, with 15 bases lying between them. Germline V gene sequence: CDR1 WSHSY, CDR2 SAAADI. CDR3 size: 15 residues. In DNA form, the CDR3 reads TGCGCCAGCAGACCGGGACGGCAATCGAACACTGAAGCTTTCTTT. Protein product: CASRPGRQSNTEAFF.

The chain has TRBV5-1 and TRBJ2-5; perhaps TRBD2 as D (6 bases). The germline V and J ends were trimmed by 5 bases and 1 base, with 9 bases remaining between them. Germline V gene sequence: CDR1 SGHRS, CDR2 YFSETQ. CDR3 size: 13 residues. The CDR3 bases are TGCGCCAGCAGGGCGGGGACCCAAGAGACCCAGTACTTC. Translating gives CASRAGTQETQYF.

CDR3 sequence (DNA): TGTGCCAGTAGTATTCGACCTGGGGAGACCCAGTACTTC. It translates to CASSIRPGETQYF. V usage is TRBV19 and J usage is TRBJ2-5, with no clear D. Germline CDR1 and CDR2: LNHDA and SQIVND (reference sequence). CDR3 length: 13 residues. Trimming took 3 bases from V and 5 from J, leaving 10 bases between them.

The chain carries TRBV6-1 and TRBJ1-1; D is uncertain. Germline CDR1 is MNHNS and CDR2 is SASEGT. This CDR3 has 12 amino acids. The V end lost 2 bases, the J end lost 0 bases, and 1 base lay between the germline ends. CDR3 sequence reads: CASSEMNTEAFF. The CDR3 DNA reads TGTGCCAGCAGTGAAATGAACACTGAAGCTTTCTTT.

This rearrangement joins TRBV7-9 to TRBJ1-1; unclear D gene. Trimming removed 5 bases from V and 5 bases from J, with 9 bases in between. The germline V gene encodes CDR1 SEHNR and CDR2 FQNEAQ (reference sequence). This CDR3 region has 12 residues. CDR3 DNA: TGTGCCAGCAGCCCCGTGGGGACTGAAGCTTTCTTT. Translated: CASSPVGTEAFF. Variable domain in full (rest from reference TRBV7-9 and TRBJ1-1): DTGVSQNPRHKITKRGQNVTFRCDPISEHNRLYWYRQTLGQGPEFLTYFQNEAQLEKSRLLSDRFSAERPKGSFSTLEIQRTEQGDSAMYLCASSPVGTEAFFGQGTRLTVV.